The clone carrying this T cell receptor beta chain occurred a few times. Its antigen is unknown. Every donor gave approximately 10 milliliters of peripheral blood. Alongside a J-beta primer mix, a sample-barcoded 5' primer served in a second PCR lasting about 7 to 12 cycles. Each CDR3 protein is one row after TCRdb ran MiXCR on the 5' RACE reads. The sample holds fewer than 650,000 distinct CDR3 sequences, around a quarter seen once. CDR3 length: 14 amino acids. V was pared by 3 bases and J by 0 bases, with 12 bases between. Germline lookup yields CDR1 DFQATT and CDR2 SNEGSKA (reference sequence). This sample stems from a study of blood T cells in healthy people across ages. General observations from the study: Researchers report that TCR beta diversity correlated strongly with naive T cell percentage.

This sample also belongs to another study, concerning T cells of mothers and their children. Turning to that study: The effect of thymic selection on TCR recombination output is similar between related and unrelated pairs.

The clonotype originates from a boy aged 2 to 10 in good health. The chain joins TRBV20-1 to TRBJ2-7, with D perhaps assigned TRBD1 or TRBD2 (5 bases each). Sequencing used blood. The CDR3 loop is CSARGVDNSYEQYF. Here the CDR3 DNA reads TGCAGTGCTAGGGGGGTGGACAACTCCTACGAGCAGTACTTC.